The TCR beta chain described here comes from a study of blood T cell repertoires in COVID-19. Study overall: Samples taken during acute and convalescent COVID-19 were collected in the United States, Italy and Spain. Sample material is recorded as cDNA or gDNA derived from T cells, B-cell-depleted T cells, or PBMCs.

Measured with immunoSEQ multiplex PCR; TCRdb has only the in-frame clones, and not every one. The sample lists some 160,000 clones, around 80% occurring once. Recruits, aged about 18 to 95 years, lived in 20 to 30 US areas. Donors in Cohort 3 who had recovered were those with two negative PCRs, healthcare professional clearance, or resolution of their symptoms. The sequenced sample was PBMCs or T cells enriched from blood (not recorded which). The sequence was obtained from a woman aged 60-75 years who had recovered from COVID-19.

The CDR3 DNA is TGTGCCAGAGAAGAATTCAGGGGCACTGAAGCTTTCTTT. Its protein product is CAREEFRGTEAFF. V is TRBV7-9 and J is TRBJ1-1, with D possibly TRBD1 on 6 matching bases. This CDR3 is built from 13 residues. Looked up from germline, CDR1 is SEHNR and CDR2 is FQNEAQ (reference sequence). Trimming pared 9 bases from V and 4 bases from J, leaving 15 bases between.